Below, 27 T cell receptor beta chains from the same sample are listed, as sequenced in a study of T cell repertoires in cytomegalovirus infection. Which antigens these TCRs recognize remains unknown. MiXCR, applied by TCRdb to the reads, yields one record per CDR3 protein. The top ten hold around 12% of the sample, which has fewer than 950,000 distinct CDR3 sequences, 32% seen once. Sample: cultured CD8+ T cells from PBMCs, taken from culture after CMV antigen stimulation. The receptors were gathered from a human donor in good health (CMV status not recorded). Some clones in this sample may be carry-over from other donors' samples.

In its sample, this clonotype was seen a few times. The chain joins TRBV7-2 to TRBJ2-4, with D possibly TRBD1 on 5 matching bases. The CDR3 extends over 15 amino acids. Germline loops: CDR1 SGHTA, CDR2 FQGNSA. Trimming took off 5 bases at V and 5 bases at J, with 16 bases between the two ends. The CDR3 DNA reads as TGTGCCAGCAGCCCGGATGTGGGGCTCGAAAACATTCAGTACTTC. This encodes CASSPDVGLENIQYF.

The chain links TRBV19 to TRBJ2-1; no reliable D call. CDR1 and CDR2 (germline): LNHDA, SQIVND (reference sequence). Trimming shortened V by 3 bases and J by 4 bases, and 19 bases separated the two germline ends. The CDR3 totals 17 residues. The CDR3 DNA reads TGTGCCAGTAGTATCCGACCTGGGCCCTATCGGTACAATGAGCAGTTCTTC. Protein: CASSIRPGPYRYNEQFF.

The chain is built from TRBV20-1 and TRBJ1-5, with TRBD1 matching 7 bases. The V and J ends lost 0 bases and 1 base, in that order; junction bases with no gene match: 12. Germline loops: CDR1 DFQATT, CDR2 SNEGSKA (reference sequence). The CDR3 totals 18 residues. The CDR3 sequence is CSARDGLGQQGSNQPQHF. CDR3 sequence (DNA): TGCAGTGCTAGAGATGGCCTGGGACAGCAAGGGAGCAATCAGCCCCAGCATTTT.

This clonotype was counted only a few times. The CDR3 nucleotides are TGTGCCAGCAGTCACAGGGGAAACGTGGACACTGAAGCTTTCTTT. Encoded protein: CASSHRGNVDTEAFF. J is TRBJ1-1 and V is TRBV6-2 or TRBV6-3, with 7 positions matching TRBD1. The CDR3 has 15 amino acids. Germline-derived CDR1 and CDR2 are MNHEY and SVGEGT. The J segment lost 3 bases and the V segment lost 5 bases, leaving 9 bases of the junction unmatched.

This chain links TRBV27 with TRBJ1-2; D gene unclear. V lost 4 bases to trimming and J lost 7 bases, with 13 bases between them. Germline CDR1 MNHEY, CDR2 SMNVEV (reference sequence). This CDR3 is 13 amino acids long. CDR3 sequence: CASSSLGDGGYTF. The DNA of the CDR3 is TGTGCCAGCAGTTCACTTGGTGACGGTGGCTACACCTTC.

At least ten counts were recorded for this clonotype. J is TRBJ2-3 and V is TRBV7-2, with TRBD2 as a possible D gene (5 bases). The CDR3 length is 15 residues. Germline V gene sequence: CDR1 SGHTA, CDR2 FQGNSA. Between the trimmed V and J ends, which lost 2 bases and 0 bases, there was a span of 9 bases. The CDR3 DNA follows: TGTGCCAGCAGCTTACCCCGACTAAGCACAGATACGCAGTATTTT. It yields the protein CASSLPRLSTDTQYF.

This clonotype was seen repeatedly, ten times or more. The V call is TRBV7-8, the J call TRBJ2-5; D not resolved. V was pared by 1 base and J by 4 bases, with 10 bases between. CDR3 length equals 14 residues. The germline CDR1 and CDR2 sequences are SGHVS and FQNEAQ. The CDR3 nucleotides are TGTGCCAGCAGCTTAGTCGTTAGCAGAGAGACCCAGTACTTC. This gives the protein CASSLVVSRETQYF.

This clonotype was seen ten or more times. The chain employs TRBV23-1 and TRBJ1-1; D remains ambiguous. TRBV23-1 counts as an open reading frame of uncertain function. The CDR3 spans 10 residues. V was shortened by 8 bases and J by 2 bases, with 3 bases between the two germline ends. CDR3 sequence: CASGNTEAFF. In DNA, the CDR3 is TGCGCCAGCGGTAACACTGAAGCTTTCTTT.

This clonotype was seen a few times. The chain joins TRBV12-3 or TRBV12-4 to TRBJ2-6; D uncertain. The CDR3 is made up of 15 amino acids. The V end lost 3 bases, the J end lost 4 bases, and 10 bases lay between the germline ends. The CDR3 here is CASSFSWQGANVLTF. In DNA, the CDR3 is TGTGCCAGCAGTTTCTCTTGGCAGGGGGCCAACGTCCTGACTTTC.

This rearrangement joins TRBV4-1 to TRBJ1-5; D uncertain. Trimming took off 1 base at V and 5 bases at J, with 6 bases between the two ends. Germline V gene sequence: CDR1 MGHRA, CDR2 YSYEKL. The length of the CDR3 is 13 residues. The CDR3 spells CASSQVKDQPQHF. For the CDR3, the DNA is TGCGCCAGCAGCCAAGTCAAGGATCAGCCCCAGCATTTT.

The chain carries TRBV9 and TRBJ2-3, with 12 bases lining up with TRBD2. Germline V gives CDR1 SGDLS, CDR2 YYNGEE. This CDR3 contains 15 residues. The V gene end was trimmed by 3 bases and the J gene end by 3 bases; junction bases not matched to a gene: 2. This chain's CDR3 is CASSASGGVTDTQYF. CDR3 DNA sequence: TGTGCCAGCAGCGCTAGCGGGGGGGTAACAGATACGCAGTATTTT.

The V call is TRBV24-1, the J call TRBJ2-1; tentative D call: TRBD2 (6 bases). V was trimmed by 6 bases and J by 5 bases, leaving 13 bases between them. Germline loops: CDR1 KGHDR, CDR2 SFDVKD. This CDR3 spans 14 amino acids. The CDR3 loop reads CATSLGRGNNEQFF. The CDR3 nucleotides are TGTGCCACCAGTCTGGGCCGGGGGAACAATGAGCAGTTCTTC.

CDR3 amino acids: CASNDPGSQPQHF. CDR3 sequence (DNA): TGTGCCAGCAATGACCCCGGCAGTCAGCCCCAGCATTTT. The chain recombines TRBV28 with TRBJ1-5; D is unclear. Germline V gene sequence: CDR1 MDHEN, CDR2 SYDVKM. The CDR3 consists of 13 residues. The ends were cut back, 7 bases at V and 6 bases at J, with 13 bases in the middle.

This clonotype was found a few times. The chain joins TRBV27 to TRBJ1-5, with TRBD1 matching over 7 bases. Germline CDR1 MNHEY, CDR2 SMNVEV (reference sequence). This CDR3 has 16 residues. With 6 bases clipped from V and 5 bases from J, the junction kept 13 bases outside the gene matches. The DNA for the CDR3 is TGTGCCAGCAGCCCACAGGGGATGGGAGACGATCAGCCCCAGCATTTT. Residues: CASSPQGMGDDQPQHF.

V is TRBV6-6 and J is TRBJ1-5; D might be TRBD1 (5 bases). V dropped 2 bases and J dropped 1 base, with 24 bases sitting between them. The germline CDR1 and CDR2 sequences are MNHNY and SVGAGI (reference sequence). CDR3 length equals 20 residues. CDR3 region: CASSYLSGGAEGRSNQPQHF. The CDR3 DNA follows: TGTGCCAGCAGTTACCTCTCTGGAGGGGCTGAGGGCAGGAGCAATCAGCCCCAGCATTTT.

This clonotype was seen only a few times. The chain combines TRBV7-9 with TRBJ1-3; tentatively, D is TRBD1 (6 bases). The germline gives CDR1 SEHNR, CDR2 FQNEAQ (reference sequence). The ends were cut back, 2 bases at V and 8 bases at J, with 16 bases in the middle. This CDR3 spans 15 amino acids. The CDR3 region is CASSLRGAVTDTIYF. Here the CDR3 DNA reads TGTGCCAGCAGCTTAAGGGGGGCCGTCACGGACACCATATATTTT.

This clonotype was recorded only once. The chain is built from TRBV20-1 and TRBJ2-5, with D hard to call. This CDR3 comprises 12 residues. Trimming removed 3 bases from V and 3 bases from J, with 8 bases in between. Per germline, CDR1 DFQATT and CDR2 SNEGSKA (reference sequence). CDR3 nucleotides: TGCAGTGCTAGTCATGAGGAAGAGACCCAGTACTTC. Protein product: CSASHEEETQYF.

This clonotype occurred many times. V usage is TRBV7-2 and J usage is TRBJ2-3; unclear D gene. The ends were cut back, 2 bases at V and 0 bases at J, with 15 bases in the middle. Germline CDR1 and CDR2: SGHTA and FQGNSA. The CDR3 sequence is 17 residues long. In DNA, the CDR3 is TGTGCCAGCAGCTTACCCCAGGACGTCACTAGCACAGATACGCAGTATTTT. It encodes CASSLPQDVTSTDTQYF.

This clonotype was seen repeatedly, ten times or more. V gene TRBV7-9 combines with J gene TRBJ1-2, with TRBD1 matching 7 bases. This CDR3 spans 14 amino acids. CDR1 SEHNR and CDR2 FQNEAQ come from the germline V gene (reference sequence). V dropped 4 bases and J dropped 7; count of bases not matched to a gene: 9. The DNA of the CDR3 is TGTGCCAGCAGCTCAGAATTGGACAGGCTTGGCTACACCTTC. This codes for CASSSELDRLGYTF.

The table lists this clonotype with a few counts. The gene calls are TRBV7-9 and TRBJ1-1, with D uncertain. This CDR3 region has 12 residues. The V gene lost 5 bases and the J gene lost 2 bases, with 6 bases spanning the gap. Germline values: CDR1 SEHNR, CDR2 FQNEAQ (reference sequence). The CDR3 loop is CASSQYNTEAFF. The DNA for the CDR3 is TGTGCCAGCAGCCAATATAACACTGAAGCTTTCTTT.

This clonotype has at least ten counts. The chain carries TRBV7-9 and TRBJ2-7; 7 bases fit TRBD1. V gave up 5 bases and J gave up 2 bases; unmatched junction bases: 12. There are 16 residues in the CDR3. Germline values: CDR1 SEHNR, CDR2 FQNEAQ (reference sequence). The CDR3 region is CASSQPSGTVAYEQYF. As DNA, the CDR3 is TGTGCCAGCAGCCAACCCTCCGGGACAGTTGCCTACGAGCAGTACTTC.

This clonotype occurred many times. The rearrangement links TRBV7-8 to TRBJ2-3, with no clear D. Germline V gives CDR1 SGHVS, CDR2 FQNEAQ. With 1 base removed from V and 5 bases from J, the gap between germline ends came to 7 bases. The CDR3 extends over 13 amino acids. The CDR3 region is CASSLVTGDTQYF. For the CDR3, the DNA is TGTGCCAGCAGCTTAGTTACCGGAGATACGCAGTATTTT. Complete variable domain (other parts from reference TRBV7-8 and TRBJ2-3): GAGVSQSPRYKVAKRGQDVALRCDPISGHVSLFWYQQALGQGPEFLTYFQNEAQLDKSGLPSDRFFAERPEGSVSTLKIQRTQQEDSAVYLCASSLVTGDTQYFGPGTRLTVL.

The chain combines TRBV20-1 with TRBJ2-1, with TRBD1 identical over 9 bases. V was pared by 6 bases and J by 3 bases, with 3 bases of the junction left unmatched. Germline V gene lookup returns CDR1 DFQATT and CDR2 SNEGSKA (reference sequence). The CDR3 has 13 residues. The CDR3 region is CSASGQGYNEQFF. The DNA for the CDR3 is TGCAGTGCGTCGGGACAGGGCTACAATGAGCAGTTCTTC.

This clonotype was counted only a few times. The chain couples TRBV4-1 to TRBJ1-1; possible D gene TRBD1, 5 bases. The CDR3 totals 16 residues. The germline V gene encodes CDR1 MGHRA and CDR2 YSYEKL. The V end was cut by 4 bases, the J end by 3 bases, with 18 bases between. CDR3 DNA sequence: TGCGCCAGCAGCCTATCGGATGGGGGGATGGACACTGAAGCTTTCTTT. Translating it yields CASSLSDGGMDTEAFF.

This clonotype was picked up a small number of times. This chain connects TRBV6-6 to TRBJ1-1; TRBD1 matches 12 bases. Germline assignment: CDR1 MNHNY and CDR2 SVGAGI (reference sequence). The CDR3 is 15 amino acids. V shed 6 bases and J 6 bases; nucleotides not matched to a gene: 8. The CDR3 region has the DNA TGTGCCAGCAGAAGGGACAGGGGGCTGGTATCTGAAGCTTTCTTT. Its protein is CASRRDRGLVSEAFF.

The J gene is TRBJ1-2, the V gene TRBV12-3 or TRBV12-4, with 9 positions matching TRBD1. This CDR3 spans 14 amino acids. The V gene end was trimmed by 7 bases and the J gene end by 4 bases; junction bases not matched to a gene: 7. The CDR3 region has the DNA TGTGCCAGCACCTGGACAGGGGCCGCCTATGGCTACACCTTC. Its translation is CASTWTGAAYGYTF.

V and J are TRBV10-2 and TRBJ1-1; D is perhaps TRBD1 (6 bases). Germline CDR1 reads WSHSY; CDR2 reads SAAADI. The V and J ends lost 2 bases and 4 bases respectively, with 11 bases between them. The CDR3 length is 14 residues. CDR3 in DNA: TGCGCCAGCAGTGAGCTCCAGGGGAGCACTGAAGCTTTCTTT. It is translated as CASSELQGSTEAFF.